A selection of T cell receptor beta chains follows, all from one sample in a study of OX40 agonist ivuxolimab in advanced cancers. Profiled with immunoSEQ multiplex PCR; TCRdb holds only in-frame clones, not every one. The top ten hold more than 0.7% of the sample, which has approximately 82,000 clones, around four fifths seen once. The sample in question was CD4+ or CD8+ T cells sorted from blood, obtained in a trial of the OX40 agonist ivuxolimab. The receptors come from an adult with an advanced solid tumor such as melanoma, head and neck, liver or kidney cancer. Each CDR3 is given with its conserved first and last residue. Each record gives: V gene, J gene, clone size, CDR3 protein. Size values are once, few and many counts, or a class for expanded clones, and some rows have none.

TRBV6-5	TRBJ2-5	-	CASTSEPGVEETQYF
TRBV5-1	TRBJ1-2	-	CASVLDGGSSNGYTF
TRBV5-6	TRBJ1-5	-	CASSSTFGEQPQHF
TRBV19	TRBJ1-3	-	CASRQGTSSGNTIYF
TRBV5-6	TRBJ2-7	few	CASSDNTYPSYEQYF
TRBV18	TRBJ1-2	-	CASSPPEGSNGYTF
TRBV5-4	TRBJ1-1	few	CASSLTTGVNTEAFF
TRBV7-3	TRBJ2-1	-	CASSPTTDRYNEQFF
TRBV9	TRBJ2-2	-	CASSVLSSGNTGELFF
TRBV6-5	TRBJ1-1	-	CASSSPPGPSTEAFF
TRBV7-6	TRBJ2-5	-	CASSRFRETQYF
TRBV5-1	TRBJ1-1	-	CASSLGRLNTEAFF